Listed below are T cell receptor beta chains from one sample, sequenced in a study of blood T cell repertoires in COVID-19. Profiling relied on immunoSEQ multiplex PCR, and the TCRdb table lists in-frame clones only, not all of them. In the table there are 100,000 to 150,000 clones, 88% of which are singletons. Sequenced sample: peripheral blood. Receptors were obtained from a human donor in a cohort sampled during active COVID-19. CDR3s include the opening cysteine and the closing phenylalanine or tryptophan. The order of the fields is clone size, V gene, D gene, J gene, CDR3 protein, CDR3 DNA. D genes are given only for firm matches. Only some rows state a clone size, as once, few, many or a class for expanded clones.

>once|TRBV28|TRBD2|TRBJ2-7
CASSRLGTSGPTYEQYF
TGTGCCAGCAGCAGACTTGGGACTAGCGGGCCGACCTACGAGCAGTACTTC
>NA|TRBV20-1|NA|TRBJ1-5
CSASFGGGEGPNQPQHF
TGCAGTGCTAGTTTCGGAGGCGGCGAAGGACCCAATCAGCCCCAGCATTTT
>NA|TRBV7-8|NA|TRBJ2-1
CASSLSLRGNYNEQFF
TGTGCCAGCAGCTTATCCCTAAGAGGGAACTACAATGAGCAGTTCTTC
>NA|TRBV9|NA|TRBJ1-4
CASSVDRGTNEKLFF
TGTGCCAGCAGCGTAGATAGGGGTACTAATGAAAAACTGTTTTTT
>NA|TRBV5-4|TRBD1|TRBJ2-7
CASSTGQGVYEQYF
TGTGCCAGCAGCACGGGACAGGGCGTCTACGAGCAGTACTTC
>NA|TRBV7-9|NA|TRBJ2-7
CASSLQGYEQYF
TGTGCCAGCAGCTTACAGGGCTACGAGCAGTACTTC
>NA|TRBV5-6|NA|TRBJ1-5
CASSLAGGVHQPQHF
TGTGCCAGCAGCTTGGCTGGGGGGGTACATCAGCCCCAGCATTTT
>once|TRBV11-2|NA|TRBJ2-1
CASTVAGQGSYNEQFF
TGTGCCAGCACCGTAGCGGGACAGGGCTCCTACAATGAGCAGTTCTTC
>NA|TRBV6-6|NA|TRBJ2-7
CASSYLHTYEQYF
TGTGCCAGCAGTTACCTCCACACCTACGAGCAGTACTTC
>NA|TRBV4-1|NA|TRBJ2-5
CASSPGQVSAETQYF
TGCGCCAGCAGCCCTGGGCAGGTGTCTGCAGAGACCCAGTACTTC
>NA|TRBV28|NA|TRBJ1-3
CASSLSVGNTIYF
TGTGCCAGCAGTTTGAGTGTCGGAAACACCATATATTTT
>NA|TRBV18|TRBD2|TRBJ2-3
CASSPRASGSSEDTQYF
TGTGCCAGCTCACCACGCGCTAGCGGGAGCAGTGAAGATACGCAGTATTTT
>few|TRBV25-1|TRBD2|TRBJ2-3
CASSERSTSEYTDTQYF
TGTGCCAGCAGTGAAAGGTCGACTAGCGAATACACAGATACGCAGTATTTT
>NA|TRBV3-1/TRBV3-2|NA|TRBJ2-1
CASSQASGRIGDEQFF
TGTGCCAGCAGCCAAGCGTCCGGGAGAATCGGGGATGAGCAGTTCTTC
>NA|TRBV2|NA|TRBJ1-2
CASSEERGIFYGYTF
TGTGCCAGCAGTGAAGAGAGAGGGATCTTCTATGGCTACACCTTC
>NA|TRBV4-1|NA|TRBJ2-5
CASSRTGLTETQYF
TGCGCCAGCAGCAGAACGGGACTCACAGAGACCCAGTACTTC
>NA|TRBV3-1/TRBV3-2|TRBD1|TRBJ2-7
CASSLQGESWQQYF
TGTGCCAGCAGCCTACAGGGGGAAAGTTGGCAGCAGTACTTC
>NA|TRBV18|TRBD2|TRBJ2-1
CASSPGTSGDSGEQFF
TGTGCCAGCTCACCTGGGACTAGCGGGGACTCGGGAGAGCAGTTCTTC
>NA|TRBV7-9|NA|TRBJ1-1
CASSLGRNTEAFF
TGTGCCAGCAGCTTAGGCAGGAACACTGAAGCTTTCTTT
>NA|TRBV29-1|TRBD2|TRBJ2-7
CSVRPGGVRRPYEQYF
TGCAGCGTCCGACCGGGAGGAGTGAGGCGACCCTACGAGCAGTACTTC
>NA|TRBV7-9|TRBD2|TRBJ2-7
CASSRTSGYEQYF
TGTGCCAGCAGCCGGACTAGCGGATACGAGCAGTACTTC
>NA|TRBV2|NA|TRBJ2-3
CASSAGGPSTDTQYF
TGTGCCAGCAGTGCAGGGGGGCCTAGCACAGATACGCAGTATTTT
>few|TRBV4-1|TRBD1|TRBJ1-4
CASSLAGTGYEKLFF
TGCGCCAGCAGCCTAGCCGGGACAGGGTATGAAAAACTGTTTTTT
>NA|TRBV4-1|NA|TRBJ2-7
CASSQTWGQGRGYEQYF
TGCGCCAGCAGCCAAACTTGGGGGCAGGGTCGGGGATACGAGCAGTACTTC
>NA|TRBV5-1|TRBD2|TRBJ2-2
CASSPPGLAGSAGELFF
TGCGCCAGCAGCCCCCCGGGGCTAGCGGGGTCTGCCGGGGAGCTGTTTTTT
>NA|TRBV4-1|TRBD2|TRBJ2-4
CASSPGLAGGEAKNIQYF
TGCGCCAGCAGCCCGGGACTAGCGGGGGGGGAGGCCAAAAACATTCAGTACTTC
>NA|TRBV19|NA|TRBJ2-1
CASSIVHSSYNEQFF
TGTGCCAGTAGTATAGTCCACAGCTCCTACAATGAGCAGTTCTTC
>NA|TRBV5-1|NA|TRBJ2-7
CASSLSTGTYEQYF
TGCGCCAGCAGCTTGAGCACAGGAACCTACGAGCAGTACTTC